This T cell receptor (beta chain) was identified during a study of shared clonotypes between healthy human individuals. Turning to this clone: Its antigen is not known.

Naive CD8 populations comprised CD45RO-negative cells positively selected for CCR7, excluding terminally differentiated effector memory CD45RA+ cells. As originally analysed: Filtering differed because ImmunoSEQ produced junction-only sequences that carried no quality scores. The assay was immunoSEQ multiplex PCR, and TCRdb's table has in-frame clones only and misses some. V, J and clone size derive from that table, while D and trimming were established from the DNA sequence. The sample gives a few hundred thousand clones, 95% of which show up once; around 0.097% is in the top ten. Whole-study findings and limits: Relative to memory subsets, naive subsets generally showed larger estimated richness. Blood was the sole source, and tissue repertoires probably differ.

This CDR3 comprises 12 residues. Germline CDR1 and CDR2: MNHEY and SVGAGI. Sequenced material: naive CD8+ T cells sorted from blood. The clonotype comes from a woman aged 30 to 39 in good health. The chain is built from TRBV6-5 and TRBJ2-5; D unresolved. Judging by the DNA end, TRBJ2-7 fits better; the J call may be wrong. CDR3 in DNA: TGTGCCAGCAGCCAACCCGGGCCCGAGCAGTACTTC. The encoded protein is CASSQPGPEQYF.